In this sample, the clone carrying this T cell receptor (beta chain) is medium-sized. The antigen is undetermined. TRB rearrangements spanning V, D and J were amplified using mixed TRB-A/B primers. TCRdb passed the multiplex PCR reads through MiXCR, listing each CDR3 protein once. The table lists hundreds of distinct CDR3 sequences, roughly 25% of them singletons. Germline V gene sequence: CDR1 SGHAT, CDR2 FQDESV (reference sequence). This CDR3 contains 15 residues. J lost 2 bases, V lost 5 bases, and 7 bases had no gene match. The template was genomic DNA from peripheral blood, not RNA. This sample was included in a study of T cell repertoires in aging, cancer and after chemotherapy. At the level of the study: About 9 million TCR reads were in the whole dataset. Study observations and caveats: No conclusions about immunological memory after chemotherapy can be drawn from the repertoire data. Untreated cancer patients had significantly lower blood TCR diversity than age-matched healthy donors.

V gene TRBV11-1 combines with J gene TRBJ2-7, with 9 bases matching TRBD1. This TCR was recovered from a human donor with a solid tumor. Input material: blood. The DNA of the CDR3 is TGTGCCAGCAGCCTCGACAGGGGGAGGACCTACGAGCAGTACTTC. Protein: CASSLDRGRTYEQYF.